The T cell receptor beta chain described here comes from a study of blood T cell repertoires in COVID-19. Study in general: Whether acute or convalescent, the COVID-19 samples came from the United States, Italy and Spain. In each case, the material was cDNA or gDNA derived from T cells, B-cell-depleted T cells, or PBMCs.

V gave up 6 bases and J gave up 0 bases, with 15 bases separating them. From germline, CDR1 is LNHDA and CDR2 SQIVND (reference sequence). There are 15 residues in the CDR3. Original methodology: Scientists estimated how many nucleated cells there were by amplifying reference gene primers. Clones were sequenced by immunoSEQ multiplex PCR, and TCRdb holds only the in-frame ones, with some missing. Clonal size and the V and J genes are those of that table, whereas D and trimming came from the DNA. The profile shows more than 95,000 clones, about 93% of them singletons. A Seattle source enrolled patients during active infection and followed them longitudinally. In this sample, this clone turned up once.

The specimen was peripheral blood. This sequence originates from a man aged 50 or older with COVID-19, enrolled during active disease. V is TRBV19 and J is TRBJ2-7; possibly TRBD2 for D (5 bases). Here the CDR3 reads CASSLTSRASYEQYF. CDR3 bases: TGTGCCAGTAGCCTTACGTCGCGGGCCTCCTACGAGCAGTACTTC.